The 22 T cell receptor beta chains presented below share a single source sample, sequenced in a study of T cell responses to AZD1222 COVID-19 vaccine. The table came from immunoSEQ multiplex PCR; TCRdb's copy has only in-frame clones and leaves some out. The table has about 100,000 clones, over 70% seen once; the top ten hold less than 9.5%. Here the sequenced sample was peripheral blood, taken on day 0 of AZD1222 vaccination. These receptors originate from an adult in good health.

This chain uses TRBV7-9 with TRBJ1-2; the D gene is possibly TRBD1 (5 bases). The CDR3 is made up of 16 amino acids. Trimming stripped 0 bases from V and 3 bases from J, with 14 bases between. From germline, CDR1 is SEHNR and CDR2 FQNEAQ (reference sequence). The CDR3 DNA reads TGTGCCAGCAGCTTAGCCCCAGTTGGGGGGGACTATGGCTACACCTTC. It is translated as CASSLAPVGGDYGYTF.

This chain joins TRBV18 and TRBJ1-1; no definite D call. The V and J ends lost 3 bases and 0 bases respectively, with 11 bases between them. Germline CDR1 KGHSH, CDR2 LQKENI. The CDR3 sequence is 15 residues long. CDR3 sequence reads: CASSPSNTMNTEAFF. The DNA of the CDR3 is TGTGCCAGCTCACCCTCGAACACGATGAACACTGAAGCTTTCTTT.

The J gene is TRBJ2-1, the V gene TRBV28; 8 nucleotides align to TRBD1. Germline assignment: CDR1 MDHEN and CDR2 SYDVKM. CDR3 size: 15 residues. The V and J ends lost 5 bases and 2 bases, in that order; junction bases with no gene match: 5. Here the CDR3 DNA reads TGTGCCAGCAGTCTGAGACAGGGGACCTACAATGAGCAGTTCTTC. This translates into CASSLRQGTYNEQFF.

This chain links TRBV9 with TRBJ1-4; D call uncertain. V was trimmed by 0 bases and J by 8 bases, leaving 17 bases between them. The CDR3 has 16 residues. Looked up from germline, CDR1 is SGDLS and CDR2 is YYNGEE. As DNA, the CDR3 is TGTGCCAGCAGCGTAGGAGCGGACTTATGGGCCGAAAAACTGTTTTTT. It translates to CASSVGADLWAEKLFF. Filled out from reference TRBV9 and TRBJ1-4, the complete variable domain reads DSGVTQTPKHLITATGQRVTLRCSPRSGDLSVYWYQQSLDQGLQFLIQYYNGEERAKGNILERFSAQQFPDLHSELNLSSLELGDSALYFCASSVGADLWAEKLFFGSGTQLSVL.

J is TRBJ1-2 and V is TRBV3-1 (or the pseudogene TRBV3-2); D possibly corresponds to TRBD1 (5 bases). The ends were cut back, 4 bases at V and 0 bases at J, with 12 bases in the middle. CDR1 and CDR2 (germline): LGHDT, YNNKEL (reference sequence). The CDR3 runs 15 residues. Here the CDR3 DNA reads TGTGCCAGCAGCCCCGGGACGGGAGCTAACTATGGCTACACCTTC. Encoded protein: CASSPGTGANYGYTF.

The gene calls are TRBV2 and TRBJ1-4; D is ambiguous. Germline V lookup: CDR1 SNHLY, CDR2 FYNNEI. Deletions cut 4 bases from V and 5 bases from J, with 14 bases between. CDR3 length equals 15 residues. The CDR3 reads CASSGHDLENEKLFF. The CDR3 coding sequence is TGTGCCAGCAGTGGACATGACCTCGAAAATGAAAAACTGTTTTTT.

The J gene is TRBJ2-7, the V gene TRBV9; D gene ambiguous. Trimming cost V 0 bases and J 1 base, with 11 bases left between them. The length of the CDR3 is 15 residues. Germline V lookup: CDR1 SGDLS, CDR2 YYNGEE. The DNA of the CDR3 is TGTGCCAGCAGCGTAGCCGGTCGAATTTCCTACGAGCAGTACTTC. Translated, it gives CASSVAGRISYEQYF.

This chain connects TRBV14 to TRBJ2-3; no definite D call. V lost 0 bases, J lost 6 bases, and 10 bases lay in between. Germline V gene sequence: CDR1 SGHDN, CDR2 FVKESK. The length of the CDR3 is 14 residues. CDR3 sequence (DNA): TGTGCCAGCAGCCAAGATCTGGTCGGGGATACGCAGTATTTT. Its protein is CASSQDLVGDTQYF.

The CDR3 bases are TGTGCCAGCAGTTACCCAGGGGGCAATAATTCACCCCTCCACTTT. This sequence encodes CASSYPGGNNSPLHF. The chain combines TRBV28 with TRBJ1-6, with TRBD1 matching 8 bases. The CDR3 has 15 amino acids. The trim removed 4 bases at V and 5 bases at J, leaving 4 bases unmatched. Per the germline V gene, CDR1 is MDHEN and CDR2 is SYDVKM.

The V call is TRBV18, the J call TRBJ2-7, with 7 nucleotides matching TRBD1. Looked up from germline, CDR1 is KGHSH and CDR2 is LQKENI. This CDR3 is 15 amino acids long. V lost 4 bases and J lost 5; bases outside the gene matches: 11. The CDR3 DNA sequence: TGTGCCAGCTCACTGTCTACAGGGGTAGGGAACGAGCAGTACTTC. It encodes CASSLSTGVGNEQYF.

The rearrangement links TRBV5-4 to TRBJ2-3; 12 positions match TRBD2. The CDR3 spans 15 residues. Germline CDR1 SGHNT, CDR2 YYREEE (reference sequence). With V trimmed by 4 bases and J by 7 bases, 7 bases remained unmatched. For the CDR3, the DNA is TGTGCCAGCAGCCCGGGGGGGACTAGCGGGTATACGCAGTATTTT. Encoded protein: CASSPGGTSGYTQYF.

This chain joins TRBV7-7 and TRBJ2-1; 12 bases are a match to TRBD2. The ends lost 5 bases at V and 5 bases at J; junction bases unmatched: 7. The CDR3 consists of 16 residues. CDR1 and CDR2 (germline): SSHAT, FNYEAQ (reference sequence). CDR3 protein: CASSPSGLAGNNEQFF. CDR3 DNA: TGTGCCAGCAGCCCATCCGGACTAGCGGGAAACAATGAGCAGTTCTTC.

The chain couples TRBV7-9 to TRBJ1-5; a weak D match, TRBD1 (5 bases). Trimming pared 5 bases from V and 6 bases from J, leaving 8 bases between. Germline CDR1 is SEHNR and CDR2 is FQNEAQ (reference sequence). The length of the CDR3 is 12 residues. The CDR3 nucleotides read TGTGCCAGCAGCGGGGGGGGTCAGCCCCAGCATTTT. It codes for CASSGGGQPQHF.

This chain connects TRBV24-1 to TRBJ2-1; D may be TRBD1 or TRBD2 (6 bases each). The CDR3 spans 17 residues. V dropped 4 bases and J dropped 3 bases, with 18 bases sitting between them. Germline CDR1 is KGHDR and CDR2 is SFDVKD. The CDR3 DNA sequence: TGTGCCACCAGTGACAATGGGGGGCGGTCACTCTACAATGAGCAGTTCTTC. It encodes CATSDNGGRSLYNEQFF.

The chain uses TRBV7-6 and TRBJ2-7, with D possibly TRBD2 on 5 matching bases. The CDR3 consists of 15 residues. Trimming stripped 1 base from V and 4 bases from J, with 14 bases between. CDR1 and CDR2 (germline): SGHVS, FNYEAQ. For the CDR3, the DNA is TGTGCCAGCAGCTTAGTGCGGACTGGGGAATACGAGCAGTACTTC. This translates into CASSLVRTGEYEQYF.

The chain carries TRBV29-1 and TRBJ2-3, with D hard to call. Germline V gives CDR1 SQVTM, CDR2 ANQGSEA. Trimming stripped 1 base from V and 3 bases from J, with 5 bases between. CDR3 length: 12 amino acids. As DNA, the CDR3 is TGCAGCGTTGAAGGGAAGACAGATACGCAGTATTTT. Translating gives CSVEGKTDTQYF.

The chain couples TRBV28 to TRBJ1-1; D may be TRBD1 (5 bases). The germline gives CDR1 MDHEN, CDR2 SYDVKM. Between the trimmed V and J ends, which lost 6 bases and 7 bases, there was a span of 9 bases. The CDR3 covers 11 residues. CDR3 residues: CASSIGVEAFF. The CDR3 region has the DNA TGTGCCAGCAGCATAGGGGTTGAAGCTTTCTTT. Full variable domain (outside the CDR3, taken from reference TRBV28 and TRBJ1-1): DVKVTQSSRYLVKRTGEKVFLECVQDMDHENMFWYRQDPGLGLRLIYFSYDVKMKEKGDIPEGYSVSREKKERFSLILESASTNQTSMYLCASSIGVEAFFGQGTRLTVV.

The rearrangement links TRBV5-1 to TRBJ2-2; 10 nucleotides match TRBD1. CDR3 length: 18 residues. J was trimmed by 1 base and V by 2 bases; bases with no gene match: 8. The germline V gene encodes CDR1 SGHRS and CDR2 YFSETQ. The CDR3 is CASSLLGQGLVNTGELFF. The CDR3 DNA sequence: TGCGCCAGCAGCTTATTGGGACAGGGGCTTGTGAACACCGGGGAGCTGTTTTTT.

This clone has just one count. The chain has TRBV6-4 and TRBJ2-1; 11 nucleotides line up with TRBD2. Germline values: CDR1 MRHNA, CDR2 SNTAGT. The CDR3 totals 18 residues. The V segment lost 6 bases and the J segment 7 bases; nucleotides outside the gene matches: 17. The CDR3 protein is CASRPLGERRTSGNEQFF. CDR3 DNA: TGTGCCAGCAGACCTTTAGGGGAACGGAGGACTAGCGGGAATGAGCAGTTCTTC.

The rearrangement uses TRBV7-2 and TRBJ1-2; tentatively, D is TRBD1 (5 bases). CDR1 SGHTA and CDR2 FQGNSA come from the germline V gene. The CDR3 spans 14 residues. Trimming pared 0 bases from V and 8 bases from J, leaving 13 bases between. CDR3 DNA sequence: TGTGCCAGCAGCTTAGCACGGAGGGGATGGGGCTACACCTTC. Protein sequence: CASSLARRGWGYTF.

This clone was picked up a small number of times. The V gene is TRBV7-9, the J gene TRBJ2-5; D uncertain. V lost 2 bases to trimming and J lost 5 bases, with 6 bases between them. CDR3 length equals 12 residues. CDR1 SEHNR and CDR2 FQNEAQ come from the germline V gene (reference sequence). Here the CDR3 DNA reads TGTGCCAGCAGCTTAAAGTCCGAGACCCAGTACTTC. Translating it yields CASSLKSETQYF.

V and J are TRBV4-1 and TRBJ1-5; a possible D gene is TRBD1 (5 bases). The CDR3 consists of 15 residues. Trimming left V 0 bases short and J 6 bases short, with 12 bases between. Germline V gives CDR1 MGHRA, CDR2 YSYEKL. The CDR3 DNA reads TGCGCCAGCAGCCAAGATGGGGGGAGGTCTCAGCCCCAGCATTTT. This codes for CASSQDGGRSQPQHF.